Reported below is one TCR beta chain. The source of the sample is a study of cytomegalovirus exposure and HLA in healthy donors. Profiling relied on immunoSEQ multiplex PCR, and the TCRdb table lists in-frame clones only, not all of them. The table has 150,000 to 180,000 clones, around nine tenths seen once. V gave up 3 bases and J gave up 1 base; unmatched junction bases: 6. This CDR3 has 17 amino acids. Germline V CDR1 and CDR2: SQVTM, ANQGSEA. This receptor was taken from a man between 18 and 29 years old in good health and CMV-seropositive. The sample taken for sequencing was PBMCs. J is TRBJ2-7 and V is TRBV29-1, with 16 bases matching TRBD2. In DNA form, the CDR3 reads TGCAGCGTTGAGGGGACTAGCGGGAGGGCCGGGTCCTACGAGCAGTACTTC. This gives the protein CSVEGTSGRAGSYEQYF.